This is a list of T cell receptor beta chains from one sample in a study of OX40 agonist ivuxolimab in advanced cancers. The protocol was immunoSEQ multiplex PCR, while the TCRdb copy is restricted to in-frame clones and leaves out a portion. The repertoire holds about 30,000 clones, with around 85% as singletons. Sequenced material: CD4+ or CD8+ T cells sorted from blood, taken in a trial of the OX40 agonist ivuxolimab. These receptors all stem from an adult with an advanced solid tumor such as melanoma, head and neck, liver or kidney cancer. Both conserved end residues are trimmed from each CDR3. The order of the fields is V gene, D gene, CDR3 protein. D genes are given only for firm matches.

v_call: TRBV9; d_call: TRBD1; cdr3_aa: ASSERQGAAEAF
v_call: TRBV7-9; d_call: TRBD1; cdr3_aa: ASSGAGTGNTGELF
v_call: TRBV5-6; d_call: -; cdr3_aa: ASSWEEAGVETQY
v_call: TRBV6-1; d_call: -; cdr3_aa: ASRSGNNEKLF
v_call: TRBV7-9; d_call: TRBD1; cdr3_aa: ASSAPGTGYEQY
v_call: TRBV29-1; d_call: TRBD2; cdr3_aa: SVGLATVSGELF
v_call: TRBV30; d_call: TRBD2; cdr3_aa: AWIPGAGGSYNEQF
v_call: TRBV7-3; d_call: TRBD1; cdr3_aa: ASSLTPQGEGHEQY
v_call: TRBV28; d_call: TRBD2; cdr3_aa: ASTGGLRDNEQF
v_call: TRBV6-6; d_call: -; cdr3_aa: ASSYGDPTDTQY
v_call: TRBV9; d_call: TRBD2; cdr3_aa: ASSVVSGSATQY
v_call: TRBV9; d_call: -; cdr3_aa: ASSVSGSLEQY
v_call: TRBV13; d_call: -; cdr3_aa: ASSLGWGPRETQY
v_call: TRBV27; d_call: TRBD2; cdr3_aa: ASSLFPGLAGDTQY
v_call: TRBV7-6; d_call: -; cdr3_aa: ASSLGGVWYTEAF
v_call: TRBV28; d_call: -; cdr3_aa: ASSSTGTQPQH
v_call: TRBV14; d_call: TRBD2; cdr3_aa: ASSQWTSAYEQY
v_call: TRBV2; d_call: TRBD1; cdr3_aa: ASRDRGLQETQY
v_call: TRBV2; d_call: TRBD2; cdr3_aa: ASSETAGGLNEQF
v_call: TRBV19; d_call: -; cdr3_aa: ASSMGQPYGYT
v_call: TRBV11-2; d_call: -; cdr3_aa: ASSFGGGGSDSPLH
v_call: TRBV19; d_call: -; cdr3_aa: ASSMDSGAYVGTDTQY
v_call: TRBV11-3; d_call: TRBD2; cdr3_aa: ASSPVVRGAYEQY
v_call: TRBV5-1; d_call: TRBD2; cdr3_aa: ASSFLWGLAGGPYEQF
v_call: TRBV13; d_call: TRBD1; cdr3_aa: ASRPQGKEETQY
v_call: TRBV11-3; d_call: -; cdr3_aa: ASSLESSPGYEQY
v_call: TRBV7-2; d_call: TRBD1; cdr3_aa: ASSLVGQSSYEQY
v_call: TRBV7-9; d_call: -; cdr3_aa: ASSLSGAGANVLT
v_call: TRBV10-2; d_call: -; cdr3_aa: ASSDPLENEQF
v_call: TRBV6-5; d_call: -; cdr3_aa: ASSYSGRSTYNEQF
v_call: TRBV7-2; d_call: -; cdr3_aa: ASSLGGASNTEAF
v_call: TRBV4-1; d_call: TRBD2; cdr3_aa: ASSRLGLAGETQY
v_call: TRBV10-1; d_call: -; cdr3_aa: ASTPDHGGELF
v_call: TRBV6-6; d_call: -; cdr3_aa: ASSNRTNFYEQY
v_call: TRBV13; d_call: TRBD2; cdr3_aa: ASSPMGLAARTDTQY
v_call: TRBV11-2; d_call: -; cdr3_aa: ASSLGRTAPGYEQY
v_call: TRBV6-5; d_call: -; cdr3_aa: ASSYPGPLNEQF
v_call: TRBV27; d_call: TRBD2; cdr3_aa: ASSFLSAGGPTDTQY
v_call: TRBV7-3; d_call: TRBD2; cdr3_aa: ASSLIGLADGNEQF
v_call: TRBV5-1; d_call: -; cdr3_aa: ASSPALWGAGANVLT
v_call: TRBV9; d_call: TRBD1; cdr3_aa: ASSPPGTGYGYIDEQF
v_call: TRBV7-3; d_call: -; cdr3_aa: ASSLPESSYNEQF
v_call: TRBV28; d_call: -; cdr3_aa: ASSLTSKLNEKLF
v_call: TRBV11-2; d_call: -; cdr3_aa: ASLLGYEQY
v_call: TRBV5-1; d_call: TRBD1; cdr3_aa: ASSLGQGAMNTEAF
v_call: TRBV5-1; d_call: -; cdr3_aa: ASSLVGQNTEAF
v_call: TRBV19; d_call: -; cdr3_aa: ASTPRGPSGYT
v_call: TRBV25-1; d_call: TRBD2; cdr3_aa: ASSVAGAGDEQF
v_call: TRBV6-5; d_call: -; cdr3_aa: ASSLRDGSYEQY
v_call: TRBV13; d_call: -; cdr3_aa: ASSLGGNEQF